This T cell receptor beta chain was observed in a study of blood T cell repertoires in COVID-19. Study details: The samples span acute and convalescent COVID-19 from the United States, Italy and Spain. PBMCs, B-cell-depleted T cells, or T cells were the source of the cDNA or gDNA that made up the material.

Authors' processing steps: Estimates of nucleated cell counts were drawn from the amplification of reference gene primers. TCRdb's copy holds only in-frame clones and misses some; the assay was immunoSEQ multiplex PCR. The V and J calls and the clone size are those of that table, but D and trimming were determined from the DNA. The sample holds some 170,000 clones, approximately 90% seen once. V gave up 3 bases and J gave up 4 bases, with 4 bases separating them. The CDR3 length is 12 residues. From germline, CDR1 is SGHTA and CDR2 FQGNSA. The chain joins TRBV7-2 to TRBJ2-1; D gene uncertain. This receptor was identified in a woman aged 60 to 75 who had recovered from COVID-19. The sample consisted of peripheral blood. CDR3 residues: CASSFQYNEQFF. As DNA, the CDR3 is TGTGCCAGCAGCTTCCAGTACAATGAGCAGTTCTTC.